Below are 10 T cell receptor beta chains sequenced from a single sample in a study of human T cells and chemical hapten exposure (dated by TCRdb to about 2021). Libraries were constructed by RACE. The reads were generated on a NextSeq 500. The public sequencing data were trimmed at Q25 with fastp and processed into clonotypes with MiXCR by TCRdb, which kept only in-frame beta chains. Each CDR3 protein gets just one entry, which takes the most common genes and DNA from the rows behind it. The sample table shows a few hundred thousand distinct CDR3 sequences, and about 6.9% are seen once. Of the sample, around 5.8% is held by the ten largest clones. Per the publication, the time point label means: patch test 2, 6 weeks after DPC sensitization. The treatment or condition label for this specimen denotes: therapeutic diphenylcyclopropenone sensitization with weekly scalp DPC. Here the sequenced sample was whole blood, taken in connection with sensitization to the hapten diphenylcyclopropenone (DPC). Source of these receptors: a woman between 18 and 29 years old with alopecia areata. Some clones in this sample may be carry-over from other donors' samples.

This rearrangement joins TRBV6-6 to TRBJ1-4; D unresolved. Per the germline V gene, CDR1 is MNHNY and CDR2 is SVGAGI (reference sequence). CDR3 size: 13 residues. Trimming removed 1 base at V and 6 bases at J, with 6 bases between. CDR3 sequence: CASSYFGDEKLFF. In DNA form, the CDR3 reads TGTGCCAGCAGTTACTTTGGGGATGAAAAACTGTTTTTT.

This clonotype has more than one count but fewer than ten. The chain combines TRBV27 with TRBJ1-6, with D tentatively TRBD1 (5 bases). The CDR3 is made up of 14 amino acids. Germline-derived CDR1 and CDR2 are MNHEY and SMNVEV (reference sequence). V was clipped by 3 bases and J by 4 bases, with 7 bases between them. In DNA form, the CDR3 reads TGTGCCAGCAGTTTTCAGGGATATAATTCACCCCTCCACTTT. Translated: CASSFQGYNSPLHF.

This clonotype occurred many times. The chain combines TRBV7-2 with TRBJ2-3; possible D gene TRBD1, 6 bases. Trimming left V 3 bases short and J 5 bases short, with 12 bases between. Germline CDR1 is SGHTA and CDR2 is FQGNSA. This CDR3 is 14 amino acids long. As DNA, the CDR3 is TGTGCCAGCAGCTTGGACAGCCCGAGAGATACGCAGTATTTT. Translated: CASSLDSPRDTQYF.

This clonotype has at least ten counts. The chain recombines TRBV10-3 with TRBJ2-7; possible D gene TRBD1, 5 bases. The CDR3 extends over 13 amino acids. V gave up 7 bases and J gave up 2 bases, with 12 bases separating them. The germline CDR1 and CDR2 sequences are ENHRY and SYGVKD. The DNA for the CDR3 is TGTGCCATCAACCTCGCAGGGACCTACGAGCAGTACTTC. Protein: CAINLAGTYEQYF.

The V gene is TRBV28, the J gene TRBJ2-4, with TRBD2 matching over 7 bases. The V and J ends lost 1 base and 3 bases, in that order; junction bases with no gene match: 9. This CDR3 is built from 17 residues. Germline CDR1 is MDHEN and CDR2 is SYDVKM. As DNA, the CDR3 is TGTGCCAGCAGTTTATCCTGGGGAGGGCCTGGCAAAAACATTCAGTACTTC. This codes for CASSLSWGGPGKNIQYF.

The chain's CDR3 is CASSSGQSSYEQYF. CDR3 bases: TGCGCCAGCAGCTCGGGACAGAGCTCCTACGAGCAGTACTTC. This chain uses TRBV5-1 with TRBJ2-7; 7 nucleotides agree with TRBD1. The CDR3 consists of 14 residues. The germline V gene has CDR1 SGHRS and CDR2 YFSETQ. V trimming: 3 bases; J trimming: 0 bases; junction bases outside the gene matches: 3.

The chain is built from TRBV18 and TRBJ1-5; 9 nucleotides match TRBD1. This CDR3 is 15 amino acids long. Looked up from germline, CDR1 is KGHSH and CDR2 is LQKENI. With V trimmed by 3 bases and J by 5 bases, 5 bases remained unmatched. Here the CDR3 reads CASSPWTGVDQPQHF. The DNA for the CDR3 is TGTGCCAGCTCACCGTGGACAGGGGTCGATCAGCCCCAGCATTTT.

This clonotype was counted a few times. The chain recombines TRBV29-1 with TRBJ2-3; no clear D. CDR1 SQVTM and CDR2 ANQGSEA come from the germline V gene. V lost 3 bases and J 1 base, leaving 11 bases between the germline ends. The CDR3 spans 14 residues. The CDR3 DNA follows: TGCAGCGTTGACAGGCTAACATGCACAGATACGCAGTATTTT. Residues: CSVDRLTCTDTQYF.

Ten or more counts support this clonotype. The chain uses TRBV5-1 and TRBJ1-1; D may be TRBD1 (6 bases). V gave up 3 bases and J gave up 1 base, with 10 bases separating them. CDR1 is SGHRS and CDR2 is YFSETQ in the germline V gene. The CDR3 sequence is 14 residues long. This chain's CDR3 is CASSSSQGNTEAFF. The CDR3 DNA is TGCGCCAGCAGCTCCTCACAGGGGAACACTGAAGCTTTCTTT.

This rearrangement joins TRBV5-1 to TRBJ1-5; D remains ambiguous. The ends were cut back, 1 base at V and 3 bases at J, with 8 bases in the middle. The germline gives CDR1 SGHRS, CDR2 YFSETQ. This CDR3 region has 14 residues. DNA for the CDR3: TGCGCCAGCAGCTTGTGGCAGTTCAATCAGCCCCAGCATTTT. It encodes CASSLWQFNQPQHF.